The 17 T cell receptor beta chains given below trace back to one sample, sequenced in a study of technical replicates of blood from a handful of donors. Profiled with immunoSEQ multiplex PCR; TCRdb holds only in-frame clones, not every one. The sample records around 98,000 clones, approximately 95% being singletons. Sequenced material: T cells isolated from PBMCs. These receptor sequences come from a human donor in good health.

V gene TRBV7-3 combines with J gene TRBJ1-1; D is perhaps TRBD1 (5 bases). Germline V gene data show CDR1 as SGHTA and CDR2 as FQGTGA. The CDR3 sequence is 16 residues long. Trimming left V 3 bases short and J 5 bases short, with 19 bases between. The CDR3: CASSFGVREVRTEAFF. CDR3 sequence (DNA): TGTGCCAGCAGCTTCGGAGTCAGGGAAGTTCGGACTGAAGCTTTCTTT.

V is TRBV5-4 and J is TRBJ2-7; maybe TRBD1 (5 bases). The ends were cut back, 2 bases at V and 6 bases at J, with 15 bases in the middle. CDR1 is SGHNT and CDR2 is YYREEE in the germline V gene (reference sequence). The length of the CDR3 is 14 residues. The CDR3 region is CASSFPDKLSEQYF. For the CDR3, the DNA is TGTGCCAGCAGCTTCCCGGACAAGCTGTCCGAGCAGTACTTC.

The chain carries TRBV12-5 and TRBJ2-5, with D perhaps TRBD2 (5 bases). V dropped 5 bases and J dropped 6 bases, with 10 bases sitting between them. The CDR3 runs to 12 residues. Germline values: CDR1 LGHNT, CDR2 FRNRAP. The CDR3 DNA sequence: TGTGCTAGTGGTCAGAGAGGGAAGACCCAGTACTTC. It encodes CASGQRGKTQYF. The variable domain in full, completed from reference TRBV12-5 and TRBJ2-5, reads DARVTQTPRHKVTEMGQEVTMRCQPILGHNTVFWYRQTMMQGLELLAYFRNRAPLDDSGMPKDRFSAEMPDATLATLKIQPSEPRDSAVYFCASGQRGKTQYFGPGTRLLVL.

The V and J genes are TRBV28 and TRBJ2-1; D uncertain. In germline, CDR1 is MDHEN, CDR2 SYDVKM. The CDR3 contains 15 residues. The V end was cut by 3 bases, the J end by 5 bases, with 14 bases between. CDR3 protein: CASSFHSDTHNEQFF. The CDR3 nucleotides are TGTGCCAGCAGTTTCCACTCCGACACTCACAATGAGCAGTTCTTC. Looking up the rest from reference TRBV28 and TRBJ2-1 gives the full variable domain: DVKVTQSSRYLVKRTGEKVFLECVQDMDHENMFWYRQDPGLGLRLIYFSYDVKMKEKGDIPEGYSVSREKKERFSLILESASTNQTSMYLCASSFHSDTHNEQFFGPGTRLTVL.

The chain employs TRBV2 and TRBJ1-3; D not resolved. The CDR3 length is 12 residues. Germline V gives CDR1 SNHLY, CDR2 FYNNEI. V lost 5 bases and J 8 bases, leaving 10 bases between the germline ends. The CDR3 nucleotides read TGTGCCAGCAGTCTTGAAGGAGACACCATATATTTT. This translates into CASSLEGDTIYF.

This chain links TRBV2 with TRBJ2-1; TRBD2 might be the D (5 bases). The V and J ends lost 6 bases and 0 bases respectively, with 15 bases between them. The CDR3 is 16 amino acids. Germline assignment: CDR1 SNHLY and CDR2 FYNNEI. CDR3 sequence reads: CASRRVLGSSYNEQFF. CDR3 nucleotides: TGTGCCAGCAGGCGCGTCCTGGGGAGCTCCTACAATGAGCAGTTCTTC.

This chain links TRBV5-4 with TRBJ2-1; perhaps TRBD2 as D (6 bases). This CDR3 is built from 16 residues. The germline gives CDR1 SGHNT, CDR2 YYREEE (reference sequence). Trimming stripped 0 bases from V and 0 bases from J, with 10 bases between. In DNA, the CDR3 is TGTGCCAGCAGCTTGGGGGGGGACTCCTCCTACAATGAGCAGTTCTTC. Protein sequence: CASSLGGDSSYNEQFF. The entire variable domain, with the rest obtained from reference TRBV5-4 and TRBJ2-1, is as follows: ETGVTQSPTHLIKTRGQQVTLRCSSQSGHNTVSWYQQALGQGPQFIFQYYREEENGRGNFPPRFSGLQFPNYSSELNVNALELDDSALYLCASSLGGDSSYNEQFFGPGTRLTVL.

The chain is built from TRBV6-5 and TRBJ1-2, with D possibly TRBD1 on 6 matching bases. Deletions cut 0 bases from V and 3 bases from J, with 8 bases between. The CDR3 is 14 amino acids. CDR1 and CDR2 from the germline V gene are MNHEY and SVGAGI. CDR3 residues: CASSYSGTYYGYTF. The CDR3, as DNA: TGTGCCAGCAGTTACTCAGGGACATACTATGGCTACACCTTC.

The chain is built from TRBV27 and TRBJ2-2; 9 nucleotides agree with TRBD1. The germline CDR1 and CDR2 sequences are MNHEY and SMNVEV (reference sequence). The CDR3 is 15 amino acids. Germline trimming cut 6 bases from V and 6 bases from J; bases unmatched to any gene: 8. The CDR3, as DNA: TGTGCCAGCAGGATGGGACAGGGATTTTCCGGGGAGCTGTTTTTT. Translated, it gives CASRMGQGFSGELFF.

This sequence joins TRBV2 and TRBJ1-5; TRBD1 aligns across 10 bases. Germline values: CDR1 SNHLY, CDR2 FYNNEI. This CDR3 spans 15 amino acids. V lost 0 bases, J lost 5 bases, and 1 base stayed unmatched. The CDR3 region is CASSEAGQGYQPQHF. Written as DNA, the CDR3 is TGTGCCAGCAGTGAAGCGGGACAGGGGTATCAGCCCCAGCATTTT.

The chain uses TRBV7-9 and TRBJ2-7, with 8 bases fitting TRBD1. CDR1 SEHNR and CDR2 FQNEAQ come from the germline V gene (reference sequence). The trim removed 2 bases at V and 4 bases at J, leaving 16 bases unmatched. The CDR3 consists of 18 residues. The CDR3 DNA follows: TGTGCCAGCAGCTTACGATCCAGGGGGCCCAGGCCCTTTTACGAGCAGTACTTC. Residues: CASSLRSRGPRPFYEQYF.

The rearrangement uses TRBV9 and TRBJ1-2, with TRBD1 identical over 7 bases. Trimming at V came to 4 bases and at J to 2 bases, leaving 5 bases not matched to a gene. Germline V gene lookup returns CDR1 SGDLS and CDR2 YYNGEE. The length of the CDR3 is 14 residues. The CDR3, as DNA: TGTGCCAGCAGCACCCCGACAGGGAACTATGGCTACACCTTC. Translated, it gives CASSTPTGNYGYTF.

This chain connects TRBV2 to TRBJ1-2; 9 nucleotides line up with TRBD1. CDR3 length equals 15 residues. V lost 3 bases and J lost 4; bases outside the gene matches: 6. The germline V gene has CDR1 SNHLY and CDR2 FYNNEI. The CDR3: CASSEGQGGGYGYTF. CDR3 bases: TGTGCCAGCAGTGAGGGACAGGGAGGCGGCTATGGCTACACCTTC. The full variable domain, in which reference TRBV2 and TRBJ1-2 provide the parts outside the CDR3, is EPEVTQTPSHQVTQMGQEVILRCVPISNHLYFYWYRQILGQKVEFLVSFYNNEISEKSEIFDDQFSVERPDGSNFTLKIRSTKLEDSAMYFCASSEGQGGGYGYTFGSGTRLTVV.

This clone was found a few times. The CDR3 here is CASCPGLDTGELFF. In nucleotides, the CDR3 is TGTGCCAGTTGCCCCGGACTCGACACCGGGGAGCTGTTTTTT. The chain has TRBV19 and TRBJ2-2, with TRBD2 as a possible D gene (5 bases). Germline CDR1 and CDR2: LNHDA and SQIVND (reference sequence). The V end was cut by 8 bases, the J end by 3 bases, with 13 bases between. The CDR3 loop spans 14 amino acids. The whole variable domain, filled in from reference TRBV19 and TRBJ2-2, reads DGGITQSPKYLFRKEGQNVTLSCEQNLNHDAMYWYRQDPGQGLRLIYYSQIVNDFQKGDIAEGYSVSREKKESFPLTVTSAQKNPTAFYLCASCPGLDTGELFFGEGSRLTVL.

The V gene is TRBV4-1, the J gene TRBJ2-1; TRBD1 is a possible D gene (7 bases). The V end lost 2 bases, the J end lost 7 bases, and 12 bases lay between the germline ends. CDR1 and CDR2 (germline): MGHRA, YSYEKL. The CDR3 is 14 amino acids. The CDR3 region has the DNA TGCGCCAGCAGCCAACCGACAGGGAGGAATGAGCAGTTCTTC. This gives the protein CASSQPTGRNEQFF.

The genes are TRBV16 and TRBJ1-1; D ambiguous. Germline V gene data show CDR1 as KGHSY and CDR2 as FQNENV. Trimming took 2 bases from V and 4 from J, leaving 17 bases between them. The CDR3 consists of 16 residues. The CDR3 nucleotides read TGTGCCAGCAGCCAAAAACCGGAGGTGGCGAGCACTGAAGCTTTCTTT. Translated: CASSQKPEVASTEAFF.

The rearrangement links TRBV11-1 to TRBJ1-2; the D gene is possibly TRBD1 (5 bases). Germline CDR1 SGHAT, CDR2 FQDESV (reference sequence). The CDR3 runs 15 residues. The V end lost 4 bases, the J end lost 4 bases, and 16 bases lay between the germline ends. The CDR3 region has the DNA TGTGCCAGCAGCTCCGGGACTCTGAGAGCCTATGGCTACACCTTC. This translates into CASSSGTLRAYGYTF.